This T cell receptor (beta chain) comes out of a study of graft-versus-host responses after intestinal transplantation (dated by TCRdb to the early 2020s). Background for the entire study: Multivisceral, liver-intestinal, or isolated intestinal transplants were received by the recipients. Rather than being sequenced by the commercial service, samples from a few later patients were sequenced in-house on an Illumina MiSeq and processed with MiXCR. Graft-versus-host and host-versus-graft alloreactive T cell clones were tracked in the graft, circulation and bone marrow after intestinal transplantation using bulk TCR-beta CDR3 sequencing. Every recipient was given anti-thymocyte globulin induction, followed by approximately 3 years of maintenance tacrolimus and steroids. Donor T cell macrochimerism was defined as a peak of at least 4% donor T cells among recipient peripheral blood mononuclear cells. Alloreactive clones were identified by sequencing pre-transplant mixed lymphocyte reaction products and comparing them with unstimulated pre-transplant donor and recipient T cells. Of the roughly 24 intestinal transplant recipients enrolled in the cohort, one of whom was a retransplant, a few patients without pretransplant specimens were excluded. What the work shows at the level of the full study, not this receptor alone: Peak levels of circulating GvH clones were associated with declines in HvG clones early after transplant. The relatively low number and heterogeneity of intestinal transplant patients limited the conclusions. In the allografts of patients with donor T cell macrochimerism, GvH to HvG T cell clonal ratios were high. GvH clones were detected in recipient bone marrow, and some appeared earlier in ileal mucosa or blood, consistent with an intestinal mucosal origin.

The time point label, as the study defines it: cells obtained before transplantation from donor or recipient. CD3+CD4+ and CD3+CD8+ populations were FACS-sorted from unstimulated pre-transplant donor and recipient cells taken from spleen or lymph nodes. The method was the immunoSEQ multiplex PCR assay. For most patients, genomic DNA was isolated with the Qiagen DNeasy Blood and Tissue Kit and sent frozen to Adaptive Biotechnologies for TCR sequencing. High-throughput TCR-beta CDR3 sequencing of genomic DNA from most patients was performed by Adaptive Biotechnologies. The paper's data handling went like this. TCR sequencing data for 15 to 20 patients were retrieved from Adaptive's ImmunoSEQ software; three other patients were processed with MiXCR and VDJtools. CD4 versus CD8 sorting errors were corrected by removing sequences found in both subsets at a frequency ratio below 5:1. CDR3 nucleotide sequences shared between donor and recipient were removed because the origin of such sequences could not be assigned. To be classed as alloreactive, a clone needed at least 2-fold expansion over unstimulated cells and a minimum CFSE-low frequency of 0.002% (template counts) or 0.001% (read counts). Clones were considered mappable if detected in sequenced pre-transplant spleen, lymph node, or MLR CFSE-low populations of the donor or recipient. Cumulative frequency of alloreactive clones was calculated as a percentage of all sequences weighted by copy number. TCRdb holds this immuneACCESS table with in-frame rearrangements only. Some clones are missing; in checked studies, unresolved V genes explain under half, and the rest has no known cause. That table gives V, J and clone size, and the DNA gave D and trimming. Here the sample has tens of thousands of clones; around 90% occur a single time. Of the sample, 0.5% is held by the ten largest clones.

V loses 2 bases of germline sequence and J loses 7 bases, and the interval between the two ends is 12 bases. CDR1 SGHTS and CDR2 YDEGEE are derived from the germline V gene. The CDR3, cysteine through phenylalanine, is 14 amino acids long. Only the CDR3 portion is preserved as DNA: 42 bases, with reading frame beginning at the first base. As for this clone: The antigen this receptor binds is unknown. No qualities accompany the bases; no much larger clone lies one base away.

Source: unstimulated CD8+ T cells sorted from spleen or lymph node cells, taken before intestinal transplant. The V and J genes are TRBV5-8 and TRBJ1-4; a confident D gene designation cannot be given. This clonotype was sampled from a human donor who received an intestinal transplant. The CDR3 region: CASSFLGGREKLFF. Here is the DNA: TGTGCCAGCAGCTTCTTGGGAGGGCGTGAAAAACTGTTTTTT.